A single sample is the source of the 2 T cell receptor beta chains below, sequenced in a study of cytotoxic CD8 clonotypes in ibrutinib-treated CLL. Profiled with immunoSEQ multiplex PCR; TCRdb holds only in-frame clones, not every one. The sample gives roughly 160,000 clones, 84% of which show up once; about 4.6% is in the top ten. This sample comprised PBMCs, obtained after 24 months of ibrutinib treatment. The receptors stem from a human donor with chronic lymphocytic leukemia.

This rearrangement joins TRBV18 to TRBJ1-1, with TRBD1 matching over 8 bases. Germline V gene data show CDR1 as KGHSH and CDR2 as LQKENI. The CDR3 is 14 residues long. V lost 4 bases and J lost 4; bases outside the gene matches: 5. The CDR3 loop reads CASSRQGRFTEAFF. The CDR3 DNA sequence: TGTGCCAGCTCACGACAGGGGCGGTTCACTGAAGCTTTCTTT. Full variable domain (rest looked up from reference TRBV18 and TRBJ1-1): NAGVMQNPRHLVRRRGQEARLRCSPMKGHSHVYWYRQLPEEGLKFMVYLQKENIIDESGMPKERFSAEFPKEGPSILRIQQVVRGDSAAYFCASSRQGRFTEAFFGQGTRLTVV.

The V and J genes are TRBV29-1 and TRBJ2-5; 7 positions agree with TRBD1. The germline CDR1 and CDR2 sequences are SQVTM and ANQGSEA. Trimming took 8 bases from V and 4 from J; bases not matched to a gene: 10. The CDR3 sequence is 13 residues long. The DNA for the CDR3 is TGCAGCCACGGTGGGGGACAGAGAGAGACCCAGTACTTC. Translated, it gives CSHGGGQRETQYF.